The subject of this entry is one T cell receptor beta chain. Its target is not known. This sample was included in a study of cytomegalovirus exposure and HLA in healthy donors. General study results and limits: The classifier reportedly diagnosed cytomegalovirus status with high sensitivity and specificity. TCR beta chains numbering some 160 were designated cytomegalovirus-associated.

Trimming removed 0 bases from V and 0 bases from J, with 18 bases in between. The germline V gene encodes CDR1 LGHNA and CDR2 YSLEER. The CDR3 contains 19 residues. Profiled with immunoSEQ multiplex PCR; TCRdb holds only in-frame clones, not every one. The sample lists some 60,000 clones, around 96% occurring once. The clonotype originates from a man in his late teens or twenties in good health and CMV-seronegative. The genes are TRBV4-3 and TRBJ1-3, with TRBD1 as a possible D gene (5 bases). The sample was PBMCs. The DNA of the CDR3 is TGCGCCAGCAGCCAAGATCCTAAGATAGGGGCAGGCTCTGGAAACACCATATATTTT. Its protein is CASSQDPKIGAGSGNTIYF.